These T cell receptor beta chains were read from a single sample in a study of T cells in Graves' hyperthyroidism and ophthalmopathy. MiXCR, applied by TCRdb to the multiplex PCR reads, yields one record per CDR3 protein. The data hold hundreds of thousands of distinct CDR3 sequences, with 11% to 15% observed a single time. Sequencing input: blood. Source of these receptors: a woman between 18 and 29 years old with Graves' hyperthyroidism. Both conserved end residues are part of each CDR3. The D gene is left open where the match is weak. The size of a clone is reported for some rows only, either as once, few or many, or as a class for expanded clones.

D gene: TRBD1
J gene: TRBJ2-7
V gene: TRBV12-3/TRBV12-4
clone size: many
CDR3 DNA: TGTGCCAGCAGTGGACAGGCTTCAAGCGCCTACGAGCAGTACTTC
CDR3 protein: CASSGQASSAYEQYF

D gene: .
J gene: TRBJ1-1
V gene: TRBV30
clone size: many
CDR3 DNA: TGTGCCTGGAATAGGGCTAGGCGGACTGAAGCTTTCTTT
CDR3 protein: CAWNRARRTEAFF

D gene: .
J gene: TRBJ2-3
V gene: TRBV24-1
clone size: few
CDR3 DNA: TGTGCCACCAGTGGCGGGACAGGAAGACTAGCCACGCAGTATTTT
CDR3 protein: CATSGGTGRLATQYF

D gene: TRBD2
J gene: TRBJ2-7
V gene: TRBV28
clone size: many
CDR3 DNA: TGTGCCAGCACGACTAGCAACGAGCAGTACTTC
CDR3 protein: CASTTSNEQYF

D gene: TRBD1
J gene: TRBJ2-3
V gene: TRBV3-1
clone size: many
CDR3 DNA: TGTGCCAGCAGCCTACAGGGGGGTAGAACAGATACGCAGTATTTT
CDR3 protein: CASSLQGGRTDTQYF

D gene: TRBD2
J gene: TRBJ2-3
V gene: TRBV5-1
clone size: few
CDR3 DNA: TGCGCCAGCAGCCCCTTCCCAACTAGCGGGAGGGAGGCTACGCAGTATTTT
CDR3 protein: CASSPFPTSGREATQYF

D gene: .
J gene: TRBJ1-2
V gene: TRBV18
clone size: many
CDR3 DNA: TGTGCCAGCTCACCAGGTACTGGTAGCTATGGCTACACCTTC
CDR3 protein: CASSPGTGSYGYTF

D gene: .
J gene: TRBJ1-6
V gene: TRBV5-6
clone size: .
CDR3 DNA: TGTGCCAGCAGCCCCCGGGAGGGGGGGAGTTTTGATTCACCCCTCCACTTT
CDR3 protein: CASSPREGGSFDSPLHF

D gene: TRBD1
J gene: TRBJ1-1
V gene: TRBV6-2/TRBV6-3
clone size: many
CDR3 DNA: TGTGCCAGCAGCCAACTAAGGACAGGGCTGGACACTGAAGCTTTCTTT
CDR3 protein: CASSQLRTGLDTEAFF

D gene: .
J gene: TRBJ2-3
V gene: TRBV6-1
clone size: many
CDR3 DNA: TGTGCCAGCAGTGAATTGGGGGAAAGCACAGATACGCAGTATTTT
CDR3 protein: CASSELGESTDTQYF

D gene: .
J gene: TRBJ2-5
V gene: TRBV27
clone size: many
CDR3 DNA: TGTGCCAGCAGTTCCGACACCTCGGTTGCCAAAGAGACCCAGTACTTC
CDR3 protein: CASSSDTSVAKETQYF

D gene: .
J gene: TRBJ2-3
V gene: TRBV27
clone size: few
CDR3 DNA: TGTGCCAGTCGGGACGGAGCTAGCACAGATACGCAGTATTTT
CDR3 protein: CASRDGASTDTQYF

D gene: .
J gene: TRBJ1-5
V gene: TRBV12-3/TRBV12-4
clone size: .
CDR3 DNA: TGTGCCAGCACAACCCAGTCAACCTGGGGCAATCAGCCCCAGCATTTT
CDR3 protein: CASTTQSTWGNQPQHF

D gene: .
J gene: TRBJ2-1
V gene: TRBV11-2
clone size: few
CDR3 DNA: TGTGCCAGCAGCCACTGGGACGGCCCCGATGAGCAGTTCTTC
CDR3 protein: CASSHWDGPDEQFF

D gene: .
J gene: TRBJ2-7
V gene: TRBV4-1
clone size: .
CDR3 DNA: TGCGCCAGCAGCCAAGTCGGCTCTCTTGGGAACGAGCAGTACTTC
CDR3 protein: CASSQVGSLGNEQYF

D gene: .
J gene: TRBJ2-3
V gene: TRBV20-1
clone size: .
CDR3 DNA: TGCAGTGCTAGAGACCTAGATTGGACGGGAGATACGCAGTATTTT
CDR3 protein: CSARDLDWTGDTQYF

D gene: .
J gene: TRBJ2-3
V gene: TRBV5-4
clone size: many
CDR3 DNA: TGTGCCAGCAGCCGTCAACCATCAGATACGCAGTATTTT
CDR3 protein: CASSRQPSDTQYF

D gene: TRBD1
J gene: TRBJ2-7
V gene: TRBV28
clone size: many
CDR3 DNA: TGTGCCAGCAGTGGGACAGCCGGTCCCTACGAGCAGTACTTC
CDR3 protein: CASSGTAGPYEQYF

D gene: .
J gene: TRBJ1-5
V gene: TRBV2
clone size: few
CDR3 DNA: TGTGCCAGCAAACTCAGGGGAGGGGATCAGCCCCAGCATTTT
CDR3 protein: CASKLRGGDQPQHF

D gene: TRBD1
J gene: TRBJ2-5
V gene: TRBV13
clone size: many
CDR3 DNA: TGTGCCAGCAGCCCACGGACAGGACGACAAGAGACCCAGTACTTC
CDR3 protein: CASSPRTGRQETQYF

D gene: .
J gene: TRBJ2-7
V gene: TRBV9
clone size: many
CDR3 DNA: TGTGCCAGCAGCCCTGGGACCTACCCTACCTACGAGCAGTACTTC
CDR3 protein: CASSPGTYPTYEQYF

D gene: TRBD2
J gene: TRBJ2-1
V gene: TRBV10-1
clone size: few
CDR3 DNA: TGCGCCAGCAGTCGGACTAGCGGGAGATATTACAATGAGCAGTTCTTC
CDR3 protein: CASSRTSGRYYNEQFF

D gene: TRBD2
J gene: TRBJ2-5
V gene: TRBV27
clone size: many
CDR3 DNA: TGTGCCAGCAGTTTATCGAATCTAGCGGGAGTGAAGACCCAGTACTTC
CDR3 protein: CASSLSNLAGVKTQYF

D gene: .
J gene: TRBJ1-3
V gene: TRBV9
clone size: .
CDR3 DNA: TGTGCCAGCAGCGTAGAGGGGGGACCTGGAAACACCATATATTTT
CDR3 protein: CASSVEGGPGNTIYF

D gene: .
J gene: TRBJ1-6
V gene: TRBV6-2/TRBV6-3
clone size: few
CDR3 DNA: TGTGCCAGCAGTGGGTGGGGGGTTAGGGAACCCCTCCACTTT
CDR3 protein: CASSGWGVREPLHF

D gene: .
J gene: TRBJ2-7
V gene: TRBV7-6
clone size: many
CDR3 DNA: TGTGCCAGCAGCTTACAGGAGACCTACGAGCAGTACTTC
CDR3 protein: CASSLQETYEQYF

D gene: TRBD1
J gene: TRBJ1-1
V gene: TRBV9
clone size: .
CDR3 DNA: TGTGCCAGCAGCCCACCGGGACAGGGACCCCGTGGGGCTGAAGCTTTCTTT
CDR3 protein: CASSPPGQGPRGAEAFF

D gene: .
J gene: TRBJ1-1
V gene: TRBV20-1
clone size: many
CDR3 DNA: TGCAGTGCCAACAAGGCTTGGACGGGGAACACTGAAGCTTTCTTT
CDR3 protein: CSANKAWTGNTEAFF

D gene: TRBD2
J gene: TRBJ2-1
V gene: TRBV7-2
clone size: many
CDR3 DNA: TGTGCCAGCAGCTTAATAGCGGGAGGAGTCAATGAGCAGTTCTTC
CDR3 protein: CASSLIAGGVNEQFF

D gene: TRBD1
J gene: TRBJ1-5
V gene: TRBV2
clone size: many
CDR3 DNA: TGTGCCAGCAGTGAAGTAAGGACAGGGTCAAATCAGCCCCAGCATTTT
CDR3 protein: CASSEVRTGSNQPQHF

D gene: TRBD2
J gene: TRBJ2-3
V gene: TRBV7-3
clone size: many
CDR3 DNA: TGTGCCAGCAGCTTAGGCGGGAGAAACACAGATACGCAGTATTTT
CDR3 protein: CASSLGGRNTDTQYF

D gene: .
J gene: TRBJ2-1
V gene: TRBV30
clone size: .
CDR3 DNA: TGTGCCTGGATTCGGGCTAGCGCCTACAATGAGCAGTTCTTC
CDR3 protein: CAWIRASAYNEQFF

D gene: .
J gene: TRBJ1-1
V gene: TRBV15
clone size: .
CDR3 DNA: TGTGCCACCAGCAGAGCTCGATCTGGGGGCGCCGACACTGAAGCTTTCTTT
CDR3 protein: CATSRARSGGADTEAFF

D gene: .
J gene: TRBJ2-2
V gene: TRBV6-1
clone size: few
CDR3 DNA: TGTGCCAGCAAGAGGGAGCGGAACACCGGGGAGCTGTTTTTT
CDR3 protein: CASKRERNTGELFF

D gene: TRBD2
J gene: TRBJ2-1
V gene: TRBV7-9
clone size: many
CDR3 DNA: TGTGCCAGCAGCTGGAACATGGGACTAGCGGTGGGGGATGAGCAGTTCTTC
CDR3 protein: CASSWNMGLAVGDEQFF

D gene: .
J gene: TRBJ2-3
V gene: TRBV12-3/TRBV12-4
clone size: few
CDR3 DNA: TGTGCCAGCAGTTTACGTTCTGATACGCAGTATTTT
CDR3 protein: CASSLRSDTQYF

D gene: TRBD2
J gene: TRBJ2-7
V gene: TRBV6-2/TRBV6-3
clone size: few
CDR3 DNA: TGTGCCAGCAGACCCGGACTAGCCTCCAGAGAGCAGTACTTC
CDR3 protein: CASRPGLASREQYF

D gene: .
J gene: TRBJ1-3
V gene: TRBV20-1
clone size: few
CDR3 DNA: TGCAGTGCTAGAGATAACCAGGGATCCGGAAACACCATATATTTT
CDR3 protein: CSARDNQGSGNTIYF